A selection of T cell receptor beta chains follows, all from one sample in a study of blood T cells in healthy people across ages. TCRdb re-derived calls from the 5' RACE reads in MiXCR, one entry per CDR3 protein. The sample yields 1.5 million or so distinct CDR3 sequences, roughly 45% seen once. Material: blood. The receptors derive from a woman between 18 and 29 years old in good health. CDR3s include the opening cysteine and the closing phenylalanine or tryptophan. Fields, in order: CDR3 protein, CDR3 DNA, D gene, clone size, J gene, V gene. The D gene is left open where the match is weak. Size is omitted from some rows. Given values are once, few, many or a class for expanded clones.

CASSLSEAVEQYF TGTGCCAGCAGCCTAAGCGAGGCCGTCGAGCAGTACTTC NA few TRBJ2-7 TRBV7-2
CASTPPGGSIYNEQYF TGTGCCAGCACCCCGCCGGGGGGATCTATTTACAATGAGCAGTACTTC TRBD2 NA TRBJ2-5 TRBV28
CSAPGGSFYNEQFF TGCAGTGCCCCAGGGGGCAGCTTCTACAATGAGCAGTTCTTC TRBD1 few TRBJ2-1 TRBV20-1
CAISEEDSGNHQETQYF TGTGCCATCAGTGAAGAGGATAGCGGGAACCACCAAGAGACCCAGTACTTC TRBD2 few TRBJ2-5 TRBV10-3
CSVATSGTNTGELFF TGCAGCGTTGCAACTAGCGGTACGAACACCGGGGAGCTGTTTTTT TRBD2 NA TRBJ2-2 TRBV29-1
CASSVNGQDSTEAFF TGTGCCAGCAGCGTAAACGGACAGGACTCCACTGAAGCTTTCTTT TRBD1 NA TRBJ1-1 TRBV9
CTSSGPGTVNTDTQYF TGTACCAGCAGCGGCCCAGGGACAGTAAACACAGATACGCAGTATTTT TRBD1 NA TRBJ2-3 TRBV12-3/TRBV12-4
CAWSNPREAFF TGTGCCTGGAGTAACCCCCGTGAAGCTTTCTTT NA NA TRBJ1-1 TRBV30
CASKGTPYEQYF TGTGCCAGCAAGGGGACCCCCTACGAGCAGTACTTC NA few TRBJ2-7 TRBV3-1
CSATAGTSGRGEQYF TGCAGTGCTACCGCGGGGACTAGCGGGAGAGGTGAGCAGTACTTC TRBD2 NA TRBJ2-7 TRBV20-1
CASSLLAAIYNEQFF TGTGCCAGCAGTCTACTAGCGGCAATATACAATGAGCAGTTCTTC TRBD2 NA TRBJ2-1 TRBV6-5
CATTTSMNTEAFF TGTGCCACAACGACAAGTATGAACACTGAAGCTTTCTTT NA few TRBJ1-1 TRBV10-3
CASSWSPEQFF TGTGCCAGCAGCTGGAGCCCTGAGCAGTTCTTC NA few TRBJ2-1 TRBV7-9
CAISEMPRGEAKNIQYF TGTGCCATCAGTGAGATGCCTCGGGGCGAGGCCAAAAACATTCAGTACTTC NA few TRBJ2-4 TRBV10-3
CSARASGGVSYNEQFF TGCAGTGCTAGAGCTAGCGGGGGAGTCTCCTACAATGAGCAGTTCTTC TRBD2 NA TRBJ2-1 TRBV20-1
CASRRTSGGLNSYEQYF TGCGCCAGCAGGCGGACTAGCGGGGGCCTGAACTCCTACGAGCAGTACTTC TRBD2 NA TRBJ2-7 TRBV10-2
CASSPEATGDYTEAFF TGCGCCAGCAGCCCGGAAGCTACAGGGGACTACACTGAAGCTTTCTTT TRBD1 NA TRBJ1-1 TRBV5-1
CSALHRETQYF TGCAGTGCCCTCCATCGGGAGACCCAGTACTTC NA NA TRBJ2-5 TRBV20-1
CASSLDSRYTEAFF TGCGCCAGCAGCTTGGATAGCAGATACACTGAAGCTTTCTTT NA NA TRBJ1-1 TRBV5-1
CSASDSLAGALRDTQYF TGCAGTGCTAGTGACTCCCTAGCGGGAGCACTCCGGGATACGCAGTATTTT TRBD2 few TRBJ2-3 TRBV20-1
CASGFFLGGSRTDTQYF TGTGCTAGTGGTTTTTTCCTGGGCGGCAGCCGCACAGATACGCAGTATTTT NA few TRBJ2-3 TRBV12-5
CASSIDGLAGATDTQYF TGTGCCAGCAGCATAGACGGACTAGCGGGGGCAACAGATACGCAGTATTTT TRBD2 NA TRBJ2-3 TRBV4-2
CAWSPGTGGELFF TGTGCCTGGTCCCCCGGGACCGGCGGGGAGCTGTTTTTT NA NA TRBJ2-2 TRBV30
CASSLGGASDHQETQYF TGTGCCAGCAGCCTGGGCGGGGCTAGCGACCACCAAGAGACCCAGTACTTC NA NA TRBJ2-5 TRBV11-2
CASSLTSPGRTEAFF TGTGCCAGCAGCTTAACTTCTCCAGGGCGCACTGAAGCTTTCTTT NA few TRBJ1-1 TRBV7-4
CASSTSQGARSPRIDYGYTF TGTGCCAGCAGCACATCACAGGGGGCGCGGAGCCCAAGGATCGACTATGGCTACACCTTC TRBD1 few TRBJ1-2 TRBV12-3/TRBV12-4
CASSTFGTGTYEQYF TGTGCCAGCAGTACATTCGGGACAGGTACCTACGAGCAGTACTTC TRBD1 few TRBJ2-7 TRBV6-1
CSAGDRSQGEKLFF TGCAGTGCAGGAGACAGGAGCCAAGGGGAAAAACTGTTTTTT NA few TRBJ1-4 TRBV20-1
CSARDRSSSSYEQYF TGCAGTGCTAGAGATCGATCTAGCTCCTCCTACGAGCAGTACTTC NA NA TRBJ2-7 TRBV20-1